Listed below are T cell receptor beta chains from one sample, sequenced in a study of blood T cell repertoires in COVID-19. TCRdb keeps only in-frame clones here, not all; method: immunoSEQ multiplex PCR. The sample carries a few hundred thousand clones, about four fifths recorded once. Sequenced sample: peripheral blood. These TCRs come from a person between 65 and 79 years old with COVID-19, enrolled during active disease. Both conserved end residues are part of each CDR3. The D gene is left open where the match is weak. Not all rows give a size; the values are once, few, many and, for expanded clones, a class.

d_call j_call clone_size v_call cdr3_nt cdr3_aa
. TRBJ1-6 . TRBV6-6 TGTGCCAGCAGTCCGGGGGGGGTAGTAGATACTTCACCCCTCCACTTT CASSPGGVVDTSPLHF
. TRBJ1-1 . TRBV12-5 TGTGCTAGTGGCCCGAGACAGCTAAAAGCTTTCTTT CASGPRQLKAFF
TRBD2 TRBJ2-6 few TRBV15 TGTGCCACCAGCAGAGCCTGGCGGGGGGGCTCTGGGGCCAACGTCCTGACTTTC CATSRAWRGGSGANVLTF
TRBD1 TRBJ1-6 . TRBV6-5 TGTGCCAGCAGTTCGACAGGGTATAATTCACCCCTCCACTTT CASSSTGYNSPLHF
. TRBJ2-7 . TRBV5-8 TGTGCCAGCAGCCAACTAGCTACCTACGAGCAGTACTTC CASSQLATYEQYF
. TRBJ1-5 . TRBV28 TGTGCCATCGGGGTGGAGGCCGGTCAGCCCCAGCATTTT CAIGVEAGQPQHF
. TRBJ2-7 once TRBV19 TGTGCCAGTAGTACGACACCACGCTACGAGCAGTACTTC CASSTTPRYEQYF
. TRBJ1-6 . TRBV11-2 TGTGCCAGCAGCTTTAGGGGGTCCTATAATTCACCCCTCCACTTT CASSFRGSYNSPLHF
TRBD1 TRBJ1-6 . TRBV4-1 TGCGCCAGCAGCCAAGTGGTCGGGACAGGGGATAATTCACCCCTCCACTTT CASSQVVGTGDNSPLHF
. TRBJ2-1 . TRBV5-1 TGCGCCAGCAGCCCGGAAGGCGGCTCCTACAATGAGCAGTTCTTC CASSPEGGSYNEQFF
. TRBJ2-1 . TRBV12-3/TRBV12-4 TGTGCCAGCAGTTTATTTGAGGTTGAGCAGTTCTTC CASSLFEVEQFF
. TRBJ1-4 . TRBV6-5 TGTGCCAGCAGCCCATGGGAGACTAATGAAAAACTGTTTTTT CASSPWETNEKLFF
. TRBJ2-5 . TRBV6-5 TGTGCCAGCAGGTTTGTGGGAGTTGAGACCCAGTACTTC CASRFVGVETQYF
TRBD1 TRBJ1-2 . TRBV20-1 TGCAGTGCTAGTGACAGGGGGCGCGACTATGGCTACACCTTC CSASDRGRDYGYTF
. TRBJ2-7 once TRBV5-8 TGTGCCAGCAGCTGGGAGGGGGCCTACGAGCAGTACTTC CASSWEGAYEQYF
. TRBJ1-5 . TRBV19 TGTGCCAGTAGTAAGGCAGGGAGCAATCAGCCCCAGCATTTT CASSKAGSNQPQHF
TRBD1 TRBJ2-3 once TRBV7-8 TGTGCCAGCAGCTTAGTGGCGGGACAGGGAACAGATACGCAGTATTTT CASSLVAGQGTDTQYF
. TRBJ2-2 . TRBV2 TGTGCCAGCAGCCGGGACACTCCGAACACCGGGGAGCTGTTTTTT CASSRDTPNTGELFF
TRBD1 TRBJ1-2 . TRBV7-3 TGTGCCAGCAGTACAGGACAGGGGAGGATTGGTTCCGGCTACACCTTC CASSTGQGRIGSGYTF
TRBD1 TRBJ2-5 . TRBV4-2 TGTGCCAGCAGCCAAGATGGAGGTGGAGGACAGGGGGCCCAAGAGACCCAGTACTTC CASSQDGGGGQGAQETQYF
. TRBJ2-5 . TRBV12-3/TRBV12-4 TGTGCCAGCAGTTTTACAGGGAAAGAGACCCAGTACTTC CASSFTGKETQYF
TRBD2 TRBJ2-3 . TRBV2 TGTGCCAGCTCTAGCGGGAGGCGAGTTGATACGCAGTATTTT CASSSGRRVDTQYF
. TRBJ2-1 . TRBV7-9 TGTGCCAGCAGCTTAGATCCTTCCTACAATGAGCAGTTCTTC CASSLDPSYNEQFF
. TRBJ2-3 . TRBV7-2 TGTGCCAGCAGCTCCCGGGCTAGCGGCACAGATACGCAGTATTTT CASSSRASGTDTQYF
. TRBJ1-2 . TRBV28 TGTGCCAGTAAAAACACTAACTATGGCTACACCTTC CASKNTNYGYTF
. TRBJ1-2 . TRBV28 TGTGCCAGCAGTTTAACGGGGGGAAACTATGGCTACACCTTC CASSLTGGNYGYTF
. TRBJ1-1 . TRBV11-1 TGTGCCAGCAGCTTACAGGCGAACACTGAAGCTTTCTTT CASSLQANTEAFF
. TRBJ2-2 . TRBV3-1/TRBV3-2 TGTGCCAGCAGCCAAGATGTGGGGCCCGGGGAGCTGTTTTTT CASSQDVGPGELFF
. TRBJ2-1 . TRBV11-3 TGTGCCAGCAGCTTAGGTGGTCGAGGTGAGCAGTTCTTC CASSLGGRGEQFF
. TRBJ2-7 . TRBV4-1 TGCGCCAGCAGCCAAGAGTGGGCGTCGTGGGACGAGCAGTACTTC CASSQEWASWDEQYF
TRBD1 TRBJ1-6 . TRBV27 TGTGCCAGCAGTAGGACAGGGCATAATTCACCCCTCCACTTT CASSRTGHNSPLHF
. TRBJ1-2 once TRBV9 TGTGCCAGCAGCGTAGGGGCAGGACCGGGAAACTATGGCTACACCTTC CASSVGAGPGNYGYTF
. TRBJ1-6 . TRBV7-2 TGTGCCAGCAGCTTGTCAGTACCTAATTCACCCCTCCACTTT CASSLSVPNSPLHF
TRBD1 TRBJ2-7 . TRBV28 TGTGCCAGCAACGAAGGGACAGGGGCATACGAGCAGTACTTC CASNEGTGAYEQYF
. TRBJ1-1 once TRBV11-3 TGTGCCAGCAGCTCCCCCAACGGTGAAGCTTTCTTT CASSSPNGEAFF
TRBD1 TRBJ1-6 . TRBV6-2/TRBV6-3 TGTGCCAGCAGCCCTCCGACAGGGTTTGACTCACCCCTCCACTTT CASSPPTGFDSPLHF
TRBD1 TRBJ1-1 . TRBV28 TGTGCCAGCAGACAGGGGGCGCGGACCACTGAAGCTTTCTTT CASRQGARTTEAFF
. TRBJ2-7 . TRBV28 TGTGCCAGCAGTTCCACCTACGAGCAGTACTTC CASSSTYEQYF
. TRBJ2-5 once TRBV19 TGTGCCAGTAGTCCGACAGAAGATGAGACCCAGTACTTC CASSPTEDETQYF
TRBD1 TRBJ2-7 . TRBV29-1 TGCAGCGTTCGGACACAGGGGTTGAGCGAGCAGTACTTC CSVRTQGLSEQYF
. TRBJ2-1 . TRBV3-1/TRBV3-2 TGTGCCAGCAGCCTACAGACAGGATTATCCTACAATGAGCAGTTCTTC CASSLQTGLSYNEQFF
TRBD2 TRBJ2-2 . TRBV5-1 TGCGCCAGCAGCTCCCTAGCGGGAAAGAACGGGGAGCTGTTTTTT CASSSLAGKNGELFF
. TRBJ2-6 . TRBV7-9 TGTGCCAGCAGCTTACCGGGTTCTGGGGCCAACGTCCTGACTTTC CASSLPGSGANVLTF
TRBD1 TRBJ2-1 . TRBV7-2 TGTGCCAGCAGCAAGACAGGGGGCGATGGCTCCAATGAGCAGTTCTTC CASSKTGGDGSNEQFF
TRBD1 TRBJ2-5 . TRBV14 TGTGCCAGCAGCCAAGATTGGAGAAGGGGGCGCGAAGAGACCCAGTACTTC CASSQDWRRGREETQYF
. TRBJ1-1 many TRBV11-3 TGTGCCAGCAGCTACCGGAGGAACACTGAAGCTTTCTTT CASSYRRNTEAFF
. TRBJ2-2 . TRBV7-2 TGTGCCAGCAGCTTAGTGGTTTCGGGCACCGGGGAGCTGTTTTTT CASSLVVSGTGELFF
. TRBJ1-2 . TRBV2 TGTGCCAGCAGACGGGACACCTCTAACTATGGCTACACCTTC CASRRDTSNYGYTF
TRBD1 TRBJ2-1 . TRBV5-1 TGCGCCAGCAGCATAGGACAGGGGGCTGCAAATGAGCAGTTCTTC CASSIGQGAANEQFF
TRBD2 TRBJ2-2 . TRBV6-2/TRBV6-3 TGTGCCAGCAGTATCATAGCGGGAACGGGGACCGGGGAGCTGTTTTTT CASSIIAGTGTGELFF
. TRBJ1-6 . TRBV4-3 TGCGCCAGCAGCCAAGTCAGGGAAATCTATAATTCACCCCTCCACTTT CASSQVREIYNSPLHF
TRBD1 TRBJ1-1 . TRBV7-9 TGTGCCAGCAGCAGGGGAGGGGGCTCCACTGAAGCTTTCTTT CASSRGGGSTEAFF
TRBD2 TRBJ2-1 . TRBV29-1 TGCAGCCCCCGCCAACTAGCGGGAGATGAGCAGTTCTTC CSPRQLAGDEQFF